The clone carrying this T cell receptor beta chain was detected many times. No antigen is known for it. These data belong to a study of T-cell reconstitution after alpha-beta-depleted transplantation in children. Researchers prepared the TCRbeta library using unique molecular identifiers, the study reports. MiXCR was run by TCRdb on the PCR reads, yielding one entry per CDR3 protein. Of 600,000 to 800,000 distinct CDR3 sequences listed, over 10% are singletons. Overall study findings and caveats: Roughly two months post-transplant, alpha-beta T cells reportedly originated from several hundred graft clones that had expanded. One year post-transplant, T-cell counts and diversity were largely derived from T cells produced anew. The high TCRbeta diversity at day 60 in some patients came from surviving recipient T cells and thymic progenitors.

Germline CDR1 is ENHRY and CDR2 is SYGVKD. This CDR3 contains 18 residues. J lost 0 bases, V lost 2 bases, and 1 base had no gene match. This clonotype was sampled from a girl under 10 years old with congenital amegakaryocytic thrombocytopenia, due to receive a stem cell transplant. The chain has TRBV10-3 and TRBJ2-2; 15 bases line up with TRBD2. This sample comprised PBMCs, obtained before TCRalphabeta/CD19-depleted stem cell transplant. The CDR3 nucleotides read TGTGCCATCAGTGAGGGACTAGCGGGAGGGACGAACACCGGGGAGCTGTTTTTT. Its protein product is CAISEGLAGGTNTGELFF.